This T cell receptor (beta chain) was observed in a study of naive and memory T cell subsets. Findings and caveats of the study: Over 90% of naive TCR sequences appeared only once, unlike memory subsets.

Cells stained for CD3, CD4, CD8, CD45RA, CD27 and viability were sorted into four CD45RA/CD27 subsets. This clonotype has just a few counts. Its antigen is unknown. V lost 7 bases and J lost 2; bases outside the gene matches: 9. From germline, CDR1 is SGHRS and CDR2 YFSETQ. There are 14 residues in the CDR3. Two oligonucleotides, mixed equimolar, formed the beta constant-region primer covering TRBC1 and TRBC2. An oligonucleotide with the SP2 primer and a 12-nucleotide UMI was ligated to the cDNA 3' end. Each CDR3 protein gets one entry after TCRdb re-called the UMI-ligation and nested PCR reads with MiXCR. This sample has tens of thousands of distinct CDR3 sequences; 6% to 7.5% occur once, and the top ten carry 1.5% to 2%.

Sequencing was done on a sample of central memory CD4+ T cells from blood. The chain is built from TRBV5-1 and TRBJ2-7, with TRBD2 identical over 7 bases. The receptor was derived from a human donor in good health. The CDR3 nucleotides are TGCGCCAGCGGGCTAGCGGCGGGAACCTACGAGCAGTACTTC. It yields the protein CASGLAAGTYEQYF.